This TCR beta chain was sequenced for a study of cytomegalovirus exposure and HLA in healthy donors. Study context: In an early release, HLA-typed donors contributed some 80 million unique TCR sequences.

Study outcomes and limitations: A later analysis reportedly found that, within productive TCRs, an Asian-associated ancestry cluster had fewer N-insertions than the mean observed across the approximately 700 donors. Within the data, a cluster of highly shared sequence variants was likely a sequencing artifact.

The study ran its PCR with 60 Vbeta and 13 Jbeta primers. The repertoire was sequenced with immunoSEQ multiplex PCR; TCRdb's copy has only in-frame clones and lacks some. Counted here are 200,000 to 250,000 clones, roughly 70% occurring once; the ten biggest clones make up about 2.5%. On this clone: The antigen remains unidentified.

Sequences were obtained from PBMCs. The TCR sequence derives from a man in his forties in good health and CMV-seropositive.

The CDR3 reads CASSMTGTGVYRDYGYTF. The CDR3, as DNA: TGTGCCAGTAGTATGACCGGGACAGGGGTGTATCGGGACTATGGCTACACCTTC. V is TRBV19 and J is TRBJ1-2, with TRBD1 matching over 10 bases. After removal of 3 bases from V and 3 bases from J, the junction contained 13 bases not matched to a gene. The CDR3 loop spans 18 amino acids. Germline CDR1 reads LNHDA; CDR2 reads SQIVND (reference sequence).